The clone carrying this TCR beta chain was picked up a small number of times. The sample belongs to a study of glioma-infiltrating T cells after dendritic cell vaccination. This CDR3 region has 15 residues. Trimming removed 5 bases from V and 2 bases from J, with 13 bases in between. Looked up from germline, CDR1 is MNHEY and CDR2 is SVGAGI. Assay used: immunoSEQ multiplex PCR; TCRdb lists only in-frame clones, some missing. The sample holds about 73,000 clones, over 75% seen once. This sequence joins TRBV6-5 and TRBJ1-5, with D perhaps matching TRBD1 (5 bases). The clonotype originates from a human donor with glioblastoma. The starting material was blood, obtained before dendritic cell vaccination. CDR3 nucleotides: TGTGCCAGCAGTCAGGCCCAGGGTCGCAATCAGCCCCAGCATTTT. Amino acid sequence: CASSQAQGRNQPQHF.